The sample holds one count of the clone carrying this TCR beta chain. The antigen remains undetermined. As to time point: cycle 4 day 1 (C4D1), after more than 5 weeks of nivolumab. Relapse was seen in all patients after autologous stem cell transplantation, and brentuximab vedotin exposure was variable. This sample stems from a study of PD-1 blockade in classical Hodgkin lymphoma. Study results and limitations: A significant rise in TCR diversity by C4D1 was seen for CD4+ but not CD8+ cells. Baseline diversity in complete responders resembled that of newly diagnosed patients.

Clones were read by immunoSEQ multiplex PCR, and TCRdb kept only the in-frame ones, dropping some. Among approximately 49,000 clones listed, approximately 80% were seen once. The CDR3 spans 15 residues. With 7 bases removed from V and 0 bases from J, the gap between germline ends came to 16 bases. The V gene's germline CDR1 is MNHNS and CDR2 SASEGT. The chain recombines TRBV6-1 with TRBJ2-7, with D possibly being TRBD2 (6 bases). This sequence originates from a human donor with classical Hodgkin lymphoma. The sample was peripheral blood mononuclear cells (PBMCs), taken before the fourth cycle of nivolumab. The CDR3 bases are TGTGCCAGCATGAGGGAGGCAGGATTCTCCTACGAGCAGTACTTC. Translation: CASMREAGFSYEQYF.